This TCR beta chain derives from a study of cytomegalovirus exposure and HLA in healthy donors. Study-wide results and caveats: Later on, an analysis showed TCR association rates differing by HLA locus, with DRB1 the most and HLA-C the fewest. TCR beta V segments were, for the most part, productive about 87% or about 30% of the time in an earlier analysis.

This PCR relied on a set of 60 Vbeta primers and 13 Jbeta primers. Using immunoSEQ multiplex PCR, the repertoire was profiled, and TCRdb retains in-frame clones only, with some absent. Counted here are under 130,000 clones, around 62% occurring once; the ten biggest clones make up approximately 3.9%. The germline CDR1 and CDR2 sequences are SGHNT and YYREEE (reference sequence). CDR3 size: 13 residues. V lost 5 bases to trimming and J lost 5 bases; unmatched junction nucleotides: 4. Comment on this clone: Its antigen is undetermined.

The origin of this receptor is a man under 40 in good health and CMV-seropositive. Sequencing input: PBMCs. The chain links TRBV5-4 to TRBJ2-1, with 7 positions matching TRBD1. Here the CDR3 DNA reads TGTGCCAGCAGACGGGACAGAAACAATGAGCAGTTCTTC. The encoded protein is CASRRDRNNEQFF.